The present T cell receptor beta chain was sequenced within a study of T-cell reconstitution after alpha-beta-depleted transplantation in children. V shed 5 bases, J shed 3 bases, and the junction held 10 bases outside the gene matches. This CDR3 has 15 residues. The germline CDR1 and CDR2 sequences are PRHDT and FYEKMQ (reference sequence). This clonotype was seen ten or more times. Molecular barcoding with unique molecular identifiers was used for the TCRbeta library. TCRdb itself ran the PCR reads through MiXCR, one entry per CDR3 protein. This sample has about 300,000 distinct CDR3 sequences, with about 9.4% found just once.

This TCR was sampled from a boy less than two years old with acute myeloid leukemia, due to receive a stem cell transplant. Sequenced here: PBMCs, sampled before TCRalphabeta/CD19-depleted stem cell transplant. The chain recombines TRBV13 with TRBJ2-7; 7 bases map to TRBD1. The CDR3 DNA reads as TGTGCCAGCAGCGCCCTCCAGGGGGAACTCTACGAGCAGTACTTC. It is translated as CASSALQGELYEQYF.